This T cell receptor (beta chain) was obtained from a study of T cell responses to AZD1222 COVID-19 vaccine. Notes on this clone: Its target is not known.

The V end was cut by 6 bases, the J end by 1 base, with 9 bases between. Germline loops: CDR1 LGHDT, CDR2 YNNKEL (reference sequence). The CDR3 contains 13 residues. Method: immunoSEQ multiplex PCR; TCRdb's copy keeps in-frame clones and lacks some. The repertoire holds roughly 140,000 clones, with 90% as singletons. Study conclusions and caveats: Spike-specific TCRs gained breadth and depth after people received two AZD1222 doses. Repertoire sampling happened only post peak T cell response.

Sequencing was performed on peripheral blood, taken 28 days after the second AZD1222 dose. The sequence came from an adult who received the AZD1222 COVID-19 vaccine. The chain has TRBV3-1 (or the pseudogene TRBV3-2) and TRBJ1-1; D not certain. CDR3 sequence (DNA): TGTGCCAGCAGTTCTACACGGAACACTGAAGCTTTCTTT. Its translation is CASSSTRNTEAFF.